This T cell receptor (beta chain) emerged from a study of Ad26.COV2.S vaccination and SARS-CoV-2 variants. Points from the study as a whole: Comparable non-spike TCR breadth was observed in vaccine and placebo recipients.

As to treatment: about 20 received Ad26.COV2.S at low or high dose, single or two shots; 5 received placebo; per-sample allocation not given. Material that was analyzed had been drawn on day 63 after the first vaccine or placebo injection. This clone was seen only a few times. Its antigen is undetermined. Sequencing used immunoSEQ multiplex PCR; TCRdb keeps in-frame clones, though not all of them. The table lists around 300,000 clones, approximately 90% of them singletons. This receptor was identified in a person aged 18-65 years who received the Ad26.COV2.S COVID-19 vaccine or a placebo. The source was peripheral blood, collected in a trial of Ad26.COV2.S vaccine versus placebo.

CDR3 DNA sequence: TGCGCCAGCAGCCCGGACAGGTACTCCTACAATGAGCAGTTCTTC. Protein sequence: CASSPDRYSYNEQFF. The J gene is TRBJ2-1, the V gene TRBV4-1; 7 bases align to TRBD1. V trimming: 4 bases; J trimming: 0 bases; junction bases outside the gene matches: 3. The germline V gene has CDR1 MGHRA and CDR2 YSYEKL. This CDR3 contains 15 residues.